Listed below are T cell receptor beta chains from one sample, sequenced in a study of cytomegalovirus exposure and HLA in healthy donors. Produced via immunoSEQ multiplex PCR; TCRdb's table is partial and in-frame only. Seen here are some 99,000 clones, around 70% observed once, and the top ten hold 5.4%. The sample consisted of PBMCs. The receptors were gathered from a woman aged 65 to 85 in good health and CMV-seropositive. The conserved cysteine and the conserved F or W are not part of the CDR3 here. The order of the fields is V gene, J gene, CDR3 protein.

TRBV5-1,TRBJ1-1,ASSLWDREGTEAF
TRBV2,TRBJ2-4,ASRLQGAINIQY
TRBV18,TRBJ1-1,ASSLLQGVFETEAF
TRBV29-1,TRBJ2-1,SVEVLAGGSEQF
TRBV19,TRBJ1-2,ASSAGGYGYT
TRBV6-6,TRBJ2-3,ATGLAGGPSTDTQY
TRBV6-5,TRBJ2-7,ASSYAPTGYAYEQY
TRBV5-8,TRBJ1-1,ASSLAGTKNTEAF
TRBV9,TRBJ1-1,ASSVEGGTEAF
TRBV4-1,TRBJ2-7,ASSQGLAGGRRVEQY
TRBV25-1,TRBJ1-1,ATTGNTEAF